A single T cell receptor (beta chain) is shown here with its context. These data come from a study of OX40 agonist ivuxolimab in advanced cancers. Germline V lookup: CDR1 SGHRS, CDR2 YFSETQ. The CDR3 length is 14 residues. V was pared by 4 bases and J by 5 bases, with 12 bases between. Cycle 7 day 1, cycle 4 day 1, and baseline were the timepoints at which blood was sampled. The data were produced by immunoSEQ multiplex PCR, yet TCRdb's version contains in-frame clones alone and is incomplete. The sample includes 82,000 or so clones, approximately 85% of them seen just once. The TCR sequence derives from an adult with an advanced solid tumor such as melanoma, head and neck, liver or kidney cancer. The chain uses TRBV5-1 and TRBJ1-4; D might be TRBD1 (6 bases). The sequences come from CD4+ or CD8+ T cells sorted from blood, collected in a trial of the OX40 agonist ivuxolimab. The CDR3 nucleotides read TGCGCCAGCAGCAAACAGGGACTAAATGAAAAACTGTTTTTT. Its translation: CASSKQGLNEKLFF. The variable domain in full, with the rest retrieved from reference TRBV5-1 and TRBJ1-4, is KAGVTQTPRYLIKTRGQQVTLSCSPISGHRSVSWYQQTPGQGLQFLFEYFSETQRNKGNFPGRFSGRQFSNSRSEMNVSTLELGDSALYLCASSKQGLNEKLFFGSGTQLSVL.